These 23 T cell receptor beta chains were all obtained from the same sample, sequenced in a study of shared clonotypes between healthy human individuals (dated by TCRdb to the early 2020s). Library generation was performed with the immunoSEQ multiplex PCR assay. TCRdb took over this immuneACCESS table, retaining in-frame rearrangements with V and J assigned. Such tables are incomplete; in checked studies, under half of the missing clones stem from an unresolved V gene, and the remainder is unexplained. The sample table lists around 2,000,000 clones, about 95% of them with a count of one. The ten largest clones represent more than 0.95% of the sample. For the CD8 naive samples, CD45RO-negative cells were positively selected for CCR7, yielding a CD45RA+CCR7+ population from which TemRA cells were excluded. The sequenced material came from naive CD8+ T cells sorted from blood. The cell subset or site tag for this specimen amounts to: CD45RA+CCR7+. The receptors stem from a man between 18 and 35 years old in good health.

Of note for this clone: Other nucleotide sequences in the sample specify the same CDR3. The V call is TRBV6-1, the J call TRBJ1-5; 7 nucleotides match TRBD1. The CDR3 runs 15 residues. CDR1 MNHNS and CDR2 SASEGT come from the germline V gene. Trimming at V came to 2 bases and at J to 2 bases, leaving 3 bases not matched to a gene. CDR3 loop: CASSELGGGNQPQHF. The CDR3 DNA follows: TGTGCCAGCAGTGAACTAGGGGGCGGCAATCAGCCCCAGCATTTT.

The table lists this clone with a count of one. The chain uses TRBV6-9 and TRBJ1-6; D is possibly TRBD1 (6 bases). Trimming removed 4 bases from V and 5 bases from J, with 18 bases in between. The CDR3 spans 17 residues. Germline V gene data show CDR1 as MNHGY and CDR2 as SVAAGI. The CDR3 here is CASSFPGRDKDNSPLHF. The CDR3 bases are TGTGCCAGCAGTTTCCCCGGCAGGGACAAGGATAATTCACCCCTCCACTTT.

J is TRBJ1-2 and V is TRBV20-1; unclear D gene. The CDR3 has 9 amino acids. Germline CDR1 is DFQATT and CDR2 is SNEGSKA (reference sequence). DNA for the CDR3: TGCCGAGTAATCGAAGGCTACACCTTC. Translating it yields CRVIEGYTF.

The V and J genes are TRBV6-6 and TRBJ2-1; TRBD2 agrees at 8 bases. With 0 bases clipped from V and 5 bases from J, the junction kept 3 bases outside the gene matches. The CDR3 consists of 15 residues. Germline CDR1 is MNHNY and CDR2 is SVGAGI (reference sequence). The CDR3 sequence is CASSYSPTSDNEQFF. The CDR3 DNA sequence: TGTGCCAGCAGTTACTCCCCGACTAGCGACAATGAGCAGTTCTTC.

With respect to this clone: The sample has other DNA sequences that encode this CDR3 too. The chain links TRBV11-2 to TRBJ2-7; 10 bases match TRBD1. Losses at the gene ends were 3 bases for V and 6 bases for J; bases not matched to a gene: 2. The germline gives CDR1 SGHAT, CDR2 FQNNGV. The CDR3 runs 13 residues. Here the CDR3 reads CASSLGQGSEQYF. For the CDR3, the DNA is TGTGCCAGCAGCTTGGGACAGGGGAGCGAGCAGTACTTC.

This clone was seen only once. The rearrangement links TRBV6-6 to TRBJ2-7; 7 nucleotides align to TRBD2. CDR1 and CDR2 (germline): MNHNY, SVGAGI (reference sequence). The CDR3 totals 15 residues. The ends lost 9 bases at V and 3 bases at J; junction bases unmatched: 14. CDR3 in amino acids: CASQVGGSAVYEQYF. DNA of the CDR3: TGTGCCAGTCAGGTGGGGGGGTCGGCTGTCTACGAGCAGTACTTC.

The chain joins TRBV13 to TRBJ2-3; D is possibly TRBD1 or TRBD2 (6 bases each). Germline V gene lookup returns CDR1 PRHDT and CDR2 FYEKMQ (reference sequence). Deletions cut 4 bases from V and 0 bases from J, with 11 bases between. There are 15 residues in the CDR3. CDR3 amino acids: CASSWRDTSTDTQYF. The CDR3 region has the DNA TGTGCCAGCAGCTGGAGGGACACAAGCACAGATACGCAGTATTTT.

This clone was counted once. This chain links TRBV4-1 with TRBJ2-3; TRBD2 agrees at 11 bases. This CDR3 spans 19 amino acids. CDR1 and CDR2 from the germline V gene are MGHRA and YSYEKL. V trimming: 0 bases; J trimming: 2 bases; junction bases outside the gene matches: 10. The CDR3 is CASSQDETSGVGYTDTQYF. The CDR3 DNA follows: TGCGCCAGCAGCCAAGATGAGACTAGCGGGGTCGGGTACACAGATACGCAGTATTTT.

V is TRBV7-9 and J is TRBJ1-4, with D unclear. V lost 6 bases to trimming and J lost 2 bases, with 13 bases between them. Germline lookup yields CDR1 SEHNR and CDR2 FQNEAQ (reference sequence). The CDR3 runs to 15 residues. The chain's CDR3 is CASSSPLGTNEKLFF. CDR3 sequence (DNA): TGTGCCAGCAGTTCTCCCCTTGGGACTAATGAAAAACTGTTTTTT.

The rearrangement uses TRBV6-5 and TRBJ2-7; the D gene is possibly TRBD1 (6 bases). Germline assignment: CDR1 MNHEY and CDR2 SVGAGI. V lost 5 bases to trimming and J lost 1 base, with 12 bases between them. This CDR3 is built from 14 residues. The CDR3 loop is CASSLRDMSYEQYF. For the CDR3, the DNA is TGTGCCAGCAGTCTCCGGGACATGTCCTACGAGCAGTACTTC.

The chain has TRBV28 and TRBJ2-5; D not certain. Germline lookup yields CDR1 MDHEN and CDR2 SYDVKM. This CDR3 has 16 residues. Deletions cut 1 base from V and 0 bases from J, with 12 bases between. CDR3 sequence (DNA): TGTGCCAGCAGTTTATTTCCAGGTGGCAACCAAGAGACCCAGTACTTC. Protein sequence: CASSLFPGGNQETQYF.

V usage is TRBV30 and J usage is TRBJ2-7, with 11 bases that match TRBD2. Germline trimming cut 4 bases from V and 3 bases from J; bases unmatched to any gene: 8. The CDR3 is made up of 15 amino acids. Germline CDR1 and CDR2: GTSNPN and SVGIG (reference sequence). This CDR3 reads CAWTRPSGRIYEQYF. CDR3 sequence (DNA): TGTGCCTGGACCCGCCCTAGCGGGAGGATCTACGAGCAGTACTTC. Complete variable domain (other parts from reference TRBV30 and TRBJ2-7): SQTIHQWPATLVQPVGSPLSLECTVEGTSNPNLYWYRQAAGRGLQLLFYSVGIGQISSEVPQNLSASRPQDRQFILSSKKLLLSDSGFYLCAWTRPSGRIYEQYFGPGTRLTVT.

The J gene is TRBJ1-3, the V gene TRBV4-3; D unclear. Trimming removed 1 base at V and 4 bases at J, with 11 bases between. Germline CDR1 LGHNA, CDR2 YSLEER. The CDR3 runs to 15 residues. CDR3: CASSQGAEQGNTIYF. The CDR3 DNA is TGCGCCAGCAGCCAAGGGGCCGAACAGGGAAACACCATATATTTT.

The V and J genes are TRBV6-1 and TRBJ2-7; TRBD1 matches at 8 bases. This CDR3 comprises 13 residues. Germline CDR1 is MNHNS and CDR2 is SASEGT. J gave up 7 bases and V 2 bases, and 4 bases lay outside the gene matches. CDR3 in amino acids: CASSERTGSEQYF. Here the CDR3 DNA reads TGTGCCAGCAGTGAACGGACAGGGTCGGAGCAGTACTTC.

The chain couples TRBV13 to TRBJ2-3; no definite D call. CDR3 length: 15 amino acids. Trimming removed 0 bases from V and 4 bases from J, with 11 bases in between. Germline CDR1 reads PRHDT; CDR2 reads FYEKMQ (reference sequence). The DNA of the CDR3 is TGTGCCAGCAGCTTAGGGTCCGGGCCCCCAGATACGCAGTATTTT. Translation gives CASSLGSGPPDTQYF.

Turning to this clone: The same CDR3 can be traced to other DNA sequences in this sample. The CDR3 sequence is CASSLAGGGETQYF. The CDR3, as DNA: TGTGCCAGCAGCTTAGCCGGGGGCGGGGAGACCCAGTACTTC. The rearrangement uses TRBV11-2 and TRBJ2-5; tentatively, D is TRBD1 or TRBD2 (6 bases each). V shed 1 base and J shed 5 bases, with 11 bases lying between them. Germline loops: CDR1 SGHAT, CDR2 FQNNGV. CDR3 length equals 14 residues.

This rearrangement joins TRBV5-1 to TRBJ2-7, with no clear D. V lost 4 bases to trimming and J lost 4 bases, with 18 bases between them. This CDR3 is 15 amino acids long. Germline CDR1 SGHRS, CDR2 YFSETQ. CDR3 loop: CASSRTGPGVYEQYF. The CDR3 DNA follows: TGCGCCAGCAGCAGGACCGGGCCAGGAGTATACGAGCAGTACTTC.

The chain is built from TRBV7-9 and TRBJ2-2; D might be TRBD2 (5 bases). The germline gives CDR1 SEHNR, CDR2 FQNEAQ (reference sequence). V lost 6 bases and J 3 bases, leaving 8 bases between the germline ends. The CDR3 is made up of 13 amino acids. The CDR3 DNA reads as TGTGCCAGCAGAGGAGGACACACCGGGGAGCTGTTTTTT. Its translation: CASRGGHTGELFF. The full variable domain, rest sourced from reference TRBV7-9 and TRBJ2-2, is DTGVSQNPRHKITKRGQNVTFRCDPISEHNRLYWYRQTLGQGPEFLTYFQNEAQLEKSRLLSDRFSAERPKGSFSTLEIQRTEQGDSAMYLCASRGGHTGELFFGEGSRLTVL.

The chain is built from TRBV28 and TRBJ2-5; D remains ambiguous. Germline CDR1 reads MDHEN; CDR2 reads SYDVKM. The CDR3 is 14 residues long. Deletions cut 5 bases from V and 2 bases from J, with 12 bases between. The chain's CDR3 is CASSPRERQETQYF. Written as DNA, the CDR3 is TGTGCCAGCAGTCCCCGTGAGAGACAAGAGACCCAGTACTTC.

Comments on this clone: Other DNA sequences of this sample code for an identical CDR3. The CDR3 nucleotides are TGTGCCAGCAGCTTAGCACAGGGGAACTATGGCTACACCTTC. Its translation: CASSLAQGNYGYTF. The chain recombines TRBV7-9 with TRBJ1-2; 7 bases map to TRBD1. CDR3 size: 14 residues. CDR1 and CDR2 from the germline V gene are SEHNR and FQNEAQ (reference sequence). With 0 bases clipped from V and 2 bases from J, the junction kept 0 bases outside the gene matches. Based on the CDR3 plus reference TRBV7-9 and TRBJ1-2, the full variable domain is DTGVSQNPRHKITKRGQNVTFRCDPISEHNRLYWYRQTLGQGPEFLTYFQNEAQLEKSRLLSDRFSAERPKGSFSTLEIQRTEQGDSAMYLCASSLAQGNYGYTFGSGTRLTVV.

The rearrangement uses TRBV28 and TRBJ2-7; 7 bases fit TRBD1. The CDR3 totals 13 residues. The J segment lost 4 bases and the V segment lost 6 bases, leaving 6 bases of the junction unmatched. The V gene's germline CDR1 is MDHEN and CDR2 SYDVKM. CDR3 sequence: CASRTGQTYEQYF. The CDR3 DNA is TGTGCCAGCAGGACGGGACAGACTTACGAGCAGTACTTC.

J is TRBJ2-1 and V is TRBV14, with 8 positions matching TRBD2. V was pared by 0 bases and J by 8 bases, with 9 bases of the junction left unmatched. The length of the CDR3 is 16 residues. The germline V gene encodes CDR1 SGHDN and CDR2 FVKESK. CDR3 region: CASSQEPGSGKDEQFF. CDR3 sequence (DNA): TGTGCCAGCAGCCAAGAGCCGGGTAGCGGGAAGGATGAGCAGTTCTTC.

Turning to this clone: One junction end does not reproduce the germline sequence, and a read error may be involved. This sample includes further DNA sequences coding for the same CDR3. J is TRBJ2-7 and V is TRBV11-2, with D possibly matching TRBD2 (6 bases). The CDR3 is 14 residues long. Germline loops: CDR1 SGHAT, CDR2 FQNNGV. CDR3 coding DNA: TGTGCCAGCAGCTTCGGCGGGGCCTCCTACGAACAGTACTTC. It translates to CASSFGGASYEQYF.